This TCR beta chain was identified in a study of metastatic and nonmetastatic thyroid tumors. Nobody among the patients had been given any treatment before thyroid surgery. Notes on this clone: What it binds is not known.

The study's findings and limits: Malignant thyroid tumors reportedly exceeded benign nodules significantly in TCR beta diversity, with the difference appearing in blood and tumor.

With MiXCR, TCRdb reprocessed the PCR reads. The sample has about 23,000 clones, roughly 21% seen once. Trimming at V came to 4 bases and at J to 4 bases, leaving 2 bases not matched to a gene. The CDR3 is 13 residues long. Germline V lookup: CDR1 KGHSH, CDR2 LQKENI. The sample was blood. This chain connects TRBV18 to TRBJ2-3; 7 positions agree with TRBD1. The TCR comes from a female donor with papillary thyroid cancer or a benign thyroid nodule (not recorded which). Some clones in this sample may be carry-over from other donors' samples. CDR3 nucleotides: TGTGCCAGCTCACTGCAGGGGGCAGATACGCAGTATTTT. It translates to CASSLQGADTQYF.